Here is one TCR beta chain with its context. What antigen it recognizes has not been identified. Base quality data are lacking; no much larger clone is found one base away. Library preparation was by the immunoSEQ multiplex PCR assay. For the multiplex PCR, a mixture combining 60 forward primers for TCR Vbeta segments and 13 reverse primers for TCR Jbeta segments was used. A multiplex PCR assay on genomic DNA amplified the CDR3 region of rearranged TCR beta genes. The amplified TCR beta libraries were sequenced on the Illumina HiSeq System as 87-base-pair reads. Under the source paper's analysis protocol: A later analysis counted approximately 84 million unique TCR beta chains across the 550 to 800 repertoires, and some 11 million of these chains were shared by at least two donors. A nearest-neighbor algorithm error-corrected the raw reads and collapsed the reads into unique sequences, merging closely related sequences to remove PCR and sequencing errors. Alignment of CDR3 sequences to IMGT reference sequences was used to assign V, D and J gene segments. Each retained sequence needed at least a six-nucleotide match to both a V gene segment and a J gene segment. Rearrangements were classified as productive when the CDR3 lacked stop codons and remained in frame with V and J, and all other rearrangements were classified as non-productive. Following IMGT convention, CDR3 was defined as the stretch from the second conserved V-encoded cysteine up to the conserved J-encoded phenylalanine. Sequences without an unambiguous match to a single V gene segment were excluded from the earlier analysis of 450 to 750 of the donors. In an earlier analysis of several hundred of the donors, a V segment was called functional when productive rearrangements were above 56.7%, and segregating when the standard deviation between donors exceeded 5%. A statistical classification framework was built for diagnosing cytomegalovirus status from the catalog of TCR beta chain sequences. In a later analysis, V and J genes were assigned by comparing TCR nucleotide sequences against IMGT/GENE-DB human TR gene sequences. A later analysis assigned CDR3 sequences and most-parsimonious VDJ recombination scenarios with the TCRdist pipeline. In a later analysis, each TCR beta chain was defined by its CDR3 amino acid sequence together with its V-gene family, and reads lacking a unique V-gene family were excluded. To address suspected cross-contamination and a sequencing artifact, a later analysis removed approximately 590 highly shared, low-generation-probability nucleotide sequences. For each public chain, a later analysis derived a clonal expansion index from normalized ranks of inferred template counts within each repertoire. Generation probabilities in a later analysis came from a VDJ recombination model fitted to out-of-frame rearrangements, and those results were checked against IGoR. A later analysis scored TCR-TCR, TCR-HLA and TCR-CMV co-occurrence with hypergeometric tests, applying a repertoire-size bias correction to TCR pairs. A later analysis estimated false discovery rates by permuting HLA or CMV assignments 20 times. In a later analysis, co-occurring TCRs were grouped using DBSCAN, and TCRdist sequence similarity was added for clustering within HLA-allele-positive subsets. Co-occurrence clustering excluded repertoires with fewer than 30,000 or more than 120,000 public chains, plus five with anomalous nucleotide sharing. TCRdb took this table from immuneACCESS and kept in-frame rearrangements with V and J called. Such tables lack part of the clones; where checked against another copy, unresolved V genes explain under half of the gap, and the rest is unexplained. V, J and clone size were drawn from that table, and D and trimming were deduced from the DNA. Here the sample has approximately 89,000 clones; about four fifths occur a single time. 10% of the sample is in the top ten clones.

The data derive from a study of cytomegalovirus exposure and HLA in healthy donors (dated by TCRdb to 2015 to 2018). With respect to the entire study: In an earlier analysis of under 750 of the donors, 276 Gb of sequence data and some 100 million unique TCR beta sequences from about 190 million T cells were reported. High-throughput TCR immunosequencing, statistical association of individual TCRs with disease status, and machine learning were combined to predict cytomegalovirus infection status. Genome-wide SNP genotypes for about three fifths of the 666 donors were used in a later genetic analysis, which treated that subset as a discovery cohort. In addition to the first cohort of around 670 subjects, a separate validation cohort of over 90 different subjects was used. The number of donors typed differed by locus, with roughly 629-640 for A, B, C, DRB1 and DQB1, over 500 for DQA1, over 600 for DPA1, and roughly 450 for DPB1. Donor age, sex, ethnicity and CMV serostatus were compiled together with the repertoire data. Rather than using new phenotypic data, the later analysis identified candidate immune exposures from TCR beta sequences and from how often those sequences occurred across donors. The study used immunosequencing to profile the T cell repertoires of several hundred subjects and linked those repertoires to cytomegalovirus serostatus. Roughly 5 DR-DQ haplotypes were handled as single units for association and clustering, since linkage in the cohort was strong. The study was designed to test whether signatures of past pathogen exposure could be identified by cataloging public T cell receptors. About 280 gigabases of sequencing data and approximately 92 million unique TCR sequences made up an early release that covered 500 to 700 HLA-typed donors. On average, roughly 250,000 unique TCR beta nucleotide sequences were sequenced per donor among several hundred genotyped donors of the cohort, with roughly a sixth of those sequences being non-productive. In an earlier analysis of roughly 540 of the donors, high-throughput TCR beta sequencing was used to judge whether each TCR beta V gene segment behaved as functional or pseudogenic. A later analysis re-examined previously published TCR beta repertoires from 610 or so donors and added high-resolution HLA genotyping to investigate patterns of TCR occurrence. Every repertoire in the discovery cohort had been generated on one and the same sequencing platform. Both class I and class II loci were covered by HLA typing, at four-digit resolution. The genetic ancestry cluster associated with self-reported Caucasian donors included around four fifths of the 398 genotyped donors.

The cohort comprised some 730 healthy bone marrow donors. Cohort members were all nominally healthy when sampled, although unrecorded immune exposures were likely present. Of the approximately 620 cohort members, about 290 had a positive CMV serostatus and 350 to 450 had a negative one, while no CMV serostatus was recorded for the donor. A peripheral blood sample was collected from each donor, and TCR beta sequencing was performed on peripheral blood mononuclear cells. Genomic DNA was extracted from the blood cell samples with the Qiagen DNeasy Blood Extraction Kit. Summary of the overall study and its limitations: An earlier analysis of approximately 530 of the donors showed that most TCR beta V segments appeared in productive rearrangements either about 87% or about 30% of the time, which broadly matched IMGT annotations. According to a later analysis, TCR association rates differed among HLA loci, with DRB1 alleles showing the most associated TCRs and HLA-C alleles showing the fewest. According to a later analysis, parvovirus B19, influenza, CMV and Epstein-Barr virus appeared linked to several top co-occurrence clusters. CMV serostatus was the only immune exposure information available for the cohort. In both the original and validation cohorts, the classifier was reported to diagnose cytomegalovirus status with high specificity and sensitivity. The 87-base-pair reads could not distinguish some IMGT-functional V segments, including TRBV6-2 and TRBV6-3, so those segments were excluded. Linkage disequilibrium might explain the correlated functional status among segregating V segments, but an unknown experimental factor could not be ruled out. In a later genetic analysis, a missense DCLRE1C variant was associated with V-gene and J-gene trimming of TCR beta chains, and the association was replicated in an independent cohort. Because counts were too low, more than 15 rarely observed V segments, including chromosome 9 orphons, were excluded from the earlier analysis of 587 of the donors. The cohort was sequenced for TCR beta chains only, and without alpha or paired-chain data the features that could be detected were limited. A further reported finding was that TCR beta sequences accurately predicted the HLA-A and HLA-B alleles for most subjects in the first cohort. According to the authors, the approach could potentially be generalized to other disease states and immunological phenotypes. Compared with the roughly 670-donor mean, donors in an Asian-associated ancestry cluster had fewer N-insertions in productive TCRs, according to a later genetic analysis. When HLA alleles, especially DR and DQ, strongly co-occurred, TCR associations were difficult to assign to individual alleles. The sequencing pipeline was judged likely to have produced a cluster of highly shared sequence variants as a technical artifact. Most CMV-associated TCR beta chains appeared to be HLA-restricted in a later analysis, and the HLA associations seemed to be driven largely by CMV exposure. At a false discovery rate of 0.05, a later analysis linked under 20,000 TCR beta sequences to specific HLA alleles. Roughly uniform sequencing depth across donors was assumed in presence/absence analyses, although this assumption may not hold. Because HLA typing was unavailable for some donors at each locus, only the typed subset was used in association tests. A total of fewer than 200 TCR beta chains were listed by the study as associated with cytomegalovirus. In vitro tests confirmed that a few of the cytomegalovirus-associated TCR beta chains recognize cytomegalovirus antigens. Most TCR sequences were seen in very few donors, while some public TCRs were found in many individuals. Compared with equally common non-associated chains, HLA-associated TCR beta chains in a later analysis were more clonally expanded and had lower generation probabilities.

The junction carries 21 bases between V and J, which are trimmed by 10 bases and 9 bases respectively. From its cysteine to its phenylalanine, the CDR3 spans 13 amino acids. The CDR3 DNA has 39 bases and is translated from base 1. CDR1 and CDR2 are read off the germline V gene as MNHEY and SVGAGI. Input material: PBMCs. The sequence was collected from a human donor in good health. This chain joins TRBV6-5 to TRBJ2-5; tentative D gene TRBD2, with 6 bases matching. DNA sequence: TGTGCCACCCTCGCGGGGCCGCGCAATTCCCAGTACTTC. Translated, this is CATLAGPRNSQYF.